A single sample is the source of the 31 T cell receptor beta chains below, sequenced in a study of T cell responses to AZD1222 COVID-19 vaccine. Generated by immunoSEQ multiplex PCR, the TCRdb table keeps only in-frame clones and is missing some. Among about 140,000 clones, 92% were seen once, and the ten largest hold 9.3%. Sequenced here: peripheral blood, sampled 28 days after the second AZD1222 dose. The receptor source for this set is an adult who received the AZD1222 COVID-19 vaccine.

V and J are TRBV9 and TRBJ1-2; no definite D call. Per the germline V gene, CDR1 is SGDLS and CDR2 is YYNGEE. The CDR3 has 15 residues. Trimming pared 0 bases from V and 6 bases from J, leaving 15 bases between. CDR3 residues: CASSVDAAGIDGYTF. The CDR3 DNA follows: TGTGCCAGCAGCGTAGATGCGGCGGGGATAGATGGCTACACCTTC.

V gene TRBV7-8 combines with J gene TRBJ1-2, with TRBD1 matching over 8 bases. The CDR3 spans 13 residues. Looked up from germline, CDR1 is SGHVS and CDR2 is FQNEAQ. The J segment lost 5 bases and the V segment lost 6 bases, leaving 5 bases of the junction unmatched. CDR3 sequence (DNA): TGTGCCAGCAGTTCGACAGGGGCATATGGCTACACCTTC. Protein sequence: CASSSTGAYGYTF.

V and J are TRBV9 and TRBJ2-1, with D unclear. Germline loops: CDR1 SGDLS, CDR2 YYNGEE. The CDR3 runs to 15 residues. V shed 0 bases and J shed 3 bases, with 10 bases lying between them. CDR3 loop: CASSVGPADYNEQFF. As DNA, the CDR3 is TGTGCCAGCAGCGTAGGGCCGGCTGACTACAATGAGCAGTTCTTC. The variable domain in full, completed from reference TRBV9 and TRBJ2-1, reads DSGVTQTPKHLITATGQRVTLRCSPRSGDLSVYWYQQSLDQGLQFLIQYYNGEERAKGNILERFSAQQFPDLHSELNLSSLELGDSALYFCASSVGPADYNEQFFGPGTRLTVL.

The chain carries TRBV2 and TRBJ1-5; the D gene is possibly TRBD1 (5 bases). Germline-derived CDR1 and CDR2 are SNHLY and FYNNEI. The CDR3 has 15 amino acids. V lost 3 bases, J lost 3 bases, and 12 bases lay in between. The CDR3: CASSDPRADNQPQHF. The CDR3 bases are TGTGCCAGCAGTGACCCCAGGGCTGACAATCAGCCCCAGCATTTT.

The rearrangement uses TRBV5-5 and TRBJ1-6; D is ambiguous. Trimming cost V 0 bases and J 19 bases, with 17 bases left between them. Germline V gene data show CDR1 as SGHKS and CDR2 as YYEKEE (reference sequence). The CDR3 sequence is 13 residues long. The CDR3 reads CASSLGAVVEGHF. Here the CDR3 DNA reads TGTGCCAGCAGCTTGGGCGCCGTTGTGGAAGGGCACTTT.

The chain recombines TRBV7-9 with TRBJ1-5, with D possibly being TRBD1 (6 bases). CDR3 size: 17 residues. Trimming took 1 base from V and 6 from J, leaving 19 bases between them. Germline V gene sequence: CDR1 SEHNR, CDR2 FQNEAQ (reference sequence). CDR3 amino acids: CASSLEAGDYSTQPQHF. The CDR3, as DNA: TGTGCCAGCAGCTTAGAGGCAGGGGATTACTCTACTCAGCCCCAGCATTTT.

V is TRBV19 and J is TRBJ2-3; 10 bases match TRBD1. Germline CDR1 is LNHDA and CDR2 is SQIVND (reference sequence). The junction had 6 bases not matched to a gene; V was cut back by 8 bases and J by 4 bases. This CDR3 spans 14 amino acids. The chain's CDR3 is CASWDRGGPDTQYF. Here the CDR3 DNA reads TGTGCCAGTTGGGACAGGGGCGGACCAGATACGCAGTATTTT.

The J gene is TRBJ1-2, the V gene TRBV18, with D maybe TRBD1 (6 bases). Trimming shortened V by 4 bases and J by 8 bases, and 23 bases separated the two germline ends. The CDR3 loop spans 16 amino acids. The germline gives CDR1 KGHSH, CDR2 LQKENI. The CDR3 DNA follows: TGTGCCAGCTCACTCAGTCGGACAGTCTTTCCCTCCGGCTACACCTTC. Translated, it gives CASSLSRTVFPSGYTF.

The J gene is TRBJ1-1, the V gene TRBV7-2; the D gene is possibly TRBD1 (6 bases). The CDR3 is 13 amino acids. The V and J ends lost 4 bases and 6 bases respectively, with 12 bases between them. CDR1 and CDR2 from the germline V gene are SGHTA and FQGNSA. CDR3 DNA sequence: TGTGCCAGCAGCTCTAGGGGGGCCGCTGAAGCTTTCTTT. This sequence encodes CASSSRGAAEAFF.

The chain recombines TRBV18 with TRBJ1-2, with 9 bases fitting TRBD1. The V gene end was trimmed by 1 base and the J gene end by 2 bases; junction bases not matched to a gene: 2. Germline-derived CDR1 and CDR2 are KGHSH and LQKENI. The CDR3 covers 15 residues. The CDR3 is CASSPRDRGNYGYTF. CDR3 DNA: TGTGCCAGCTCACCACGTGACAGGGGGAACTATGGCTACACCTTC.

DNA for the CDR3: TGTGCCAGCAGCGTGGTATTAAGCACTTACACTGAAGCTTTCTTT. This codes for CASSVVLSTYTEAFF. This chain connects TRBV13 to TRBJ1-1, with D hard to call. Per the germline V gene, CDR1 is PRHDT and CDR2 is FYEKMQ (reference sequence). V gave up 5 bases and J gave up 3 bases, with 16 bases separating them. The CDR3 is made up of 15 amino acids.

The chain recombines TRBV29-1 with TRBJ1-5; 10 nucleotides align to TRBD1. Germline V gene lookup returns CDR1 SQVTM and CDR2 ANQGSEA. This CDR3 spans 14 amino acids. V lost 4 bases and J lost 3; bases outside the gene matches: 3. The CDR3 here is CSVVGTGVNQPQHF. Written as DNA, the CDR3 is TGCAGCGTTGTAGGGACAGGGGTCAATCAGCCCCAGCATTTT. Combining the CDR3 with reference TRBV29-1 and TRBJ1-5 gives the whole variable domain SAVISQKPSRDICQRGTSLTIQCQVDSQVTMMFWYRQQPGQSLTLIATANQGSEATYESGFVIDKFPISRPNLTFSTLTVSNMSPEDSSIYLCSVVGTGVNQPQHFGDGTRLSIL.

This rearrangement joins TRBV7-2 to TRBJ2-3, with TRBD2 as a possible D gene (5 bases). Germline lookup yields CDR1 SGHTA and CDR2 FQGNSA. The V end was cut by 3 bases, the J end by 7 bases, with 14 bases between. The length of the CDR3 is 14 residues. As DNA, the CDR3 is TGTGCCAGCAGCTTGGACTCGGGTAAAAATACGCAGTATTTT. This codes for CASSLDSGKNTQYF.

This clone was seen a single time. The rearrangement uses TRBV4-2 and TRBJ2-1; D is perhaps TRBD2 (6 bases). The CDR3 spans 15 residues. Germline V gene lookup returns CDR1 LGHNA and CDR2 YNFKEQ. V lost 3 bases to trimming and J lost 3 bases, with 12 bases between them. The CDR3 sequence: CASSQFGSRYNEQFF. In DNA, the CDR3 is TGTGCCAGCAGCCAGTTCGGGAGCCGCTACAATGAGCAGTTCTTC.

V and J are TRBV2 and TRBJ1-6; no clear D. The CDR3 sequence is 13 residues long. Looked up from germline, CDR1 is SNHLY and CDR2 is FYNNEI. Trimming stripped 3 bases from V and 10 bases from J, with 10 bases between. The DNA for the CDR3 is TGTGCCAGCAGTGAGGCCTCGAGCTCACCCCTCCACTTT. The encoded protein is CASSEASSSPLHF.

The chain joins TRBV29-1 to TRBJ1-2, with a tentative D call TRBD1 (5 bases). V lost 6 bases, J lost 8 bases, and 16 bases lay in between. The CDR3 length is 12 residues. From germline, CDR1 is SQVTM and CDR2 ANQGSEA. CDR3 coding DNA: TGCAGCGTCGGGCACGGGGGTACGGGCTACACCTTC. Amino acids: CSVGHGGTGYTF.

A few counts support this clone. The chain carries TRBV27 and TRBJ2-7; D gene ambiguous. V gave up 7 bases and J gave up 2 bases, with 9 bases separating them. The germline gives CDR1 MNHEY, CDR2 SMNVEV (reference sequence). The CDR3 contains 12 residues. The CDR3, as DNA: TGTGCCAGCACACCAGGTGCCTACGAGCAGTACGTC. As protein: CASTPGAYEQYV.

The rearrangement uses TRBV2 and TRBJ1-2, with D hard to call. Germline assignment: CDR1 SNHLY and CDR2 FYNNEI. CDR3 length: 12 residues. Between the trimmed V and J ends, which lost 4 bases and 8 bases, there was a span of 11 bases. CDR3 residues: CASSVSLGGYTF. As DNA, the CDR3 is TGTGCCAGCAGTGTTTCCCTCGGGGGCTACACCTTC.

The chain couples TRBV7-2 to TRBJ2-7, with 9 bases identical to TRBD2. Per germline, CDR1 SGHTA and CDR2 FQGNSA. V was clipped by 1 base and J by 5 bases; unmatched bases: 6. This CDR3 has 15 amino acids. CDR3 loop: CASSLVGGGANEQYV. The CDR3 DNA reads TGTGCCAGCAGCTTAGTTGGCGGGGGGGCGAACGAGCAGTACGTC.

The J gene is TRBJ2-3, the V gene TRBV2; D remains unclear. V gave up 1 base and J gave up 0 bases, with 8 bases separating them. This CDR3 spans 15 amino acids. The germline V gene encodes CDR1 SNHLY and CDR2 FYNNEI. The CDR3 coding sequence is TGTGCCAGCAGTGAAGTAAGCCTAAGCACAGATACGCAGTATTTT. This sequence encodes CASSEVSLSTDTQYF.

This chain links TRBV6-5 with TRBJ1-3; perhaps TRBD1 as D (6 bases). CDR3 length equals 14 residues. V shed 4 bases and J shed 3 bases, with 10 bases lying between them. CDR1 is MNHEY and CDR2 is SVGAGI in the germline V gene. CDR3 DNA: TGTGCCAGCAGTTTAAGCAGGGGTGGAAACACCATATATTTT. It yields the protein CASSLSRGGNTIYF.

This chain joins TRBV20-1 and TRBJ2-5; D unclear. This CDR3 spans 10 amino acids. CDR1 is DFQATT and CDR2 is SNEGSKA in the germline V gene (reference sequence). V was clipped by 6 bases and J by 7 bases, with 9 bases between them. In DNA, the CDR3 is TGCAGTGCCCCCTTAGGGACCCAGTACTTC. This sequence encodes CSAPLGTQYF.

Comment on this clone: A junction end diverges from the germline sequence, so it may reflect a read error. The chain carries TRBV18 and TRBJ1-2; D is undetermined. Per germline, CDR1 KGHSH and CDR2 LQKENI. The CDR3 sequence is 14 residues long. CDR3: CASSPLGLDYGYTF. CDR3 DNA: TGTGCCAGCTCCCCACTGGGGTTGGACTATGGCTACACCTTC. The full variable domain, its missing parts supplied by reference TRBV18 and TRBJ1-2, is NAGVMQNPRHLVRRRGQEARLRCSPMKGHSHVYWYRQLPEEGLKFMVYLQKENIIDESGMPKERFSAEFPKEGPSILRIQQVVRGDSAAYFCASSPLGLDYGYTFGSGTRLTVV.

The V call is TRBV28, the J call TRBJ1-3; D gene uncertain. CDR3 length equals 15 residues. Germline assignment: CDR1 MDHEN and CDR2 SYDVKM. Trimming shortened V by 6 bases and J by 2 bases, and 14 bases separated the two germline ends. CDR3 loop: CASSLNGVPGNTIYF. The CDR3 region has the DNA TGTGCCAGCAGCCTGAATGGGGTCCCTGGAAACACCATATATTTT.

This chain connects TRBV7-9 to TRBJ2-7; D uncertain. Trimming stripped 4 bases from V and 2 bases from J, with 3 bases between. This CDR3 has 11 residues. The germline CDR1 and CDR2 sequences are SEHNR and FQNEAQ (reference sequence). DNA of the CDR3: TGTGCCAGCAGCTCTGCCTACGAGCAGTACTTC. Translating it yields CASSSAYEQYF.

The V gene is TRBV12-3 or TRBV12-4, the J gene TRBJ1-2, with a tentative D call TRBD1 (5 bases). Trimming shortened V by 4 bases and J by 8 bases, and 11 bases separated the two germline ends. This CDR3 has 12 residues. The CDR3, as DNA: TGTGCCAGCAGTTCGCGACAGAAGGGCTACACCTTC. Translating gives CASSSRQKGYTF.

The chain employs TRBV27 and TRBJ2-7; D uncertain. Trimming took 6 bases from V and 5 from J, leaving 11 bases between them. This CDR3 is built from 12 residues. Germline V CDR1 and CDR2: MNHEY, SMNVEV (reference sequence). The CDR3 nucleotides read TGTGCCAGCAGCGACGGGTCCCACGAGCAGTACGTC. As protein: CASSDGSHEQYV.

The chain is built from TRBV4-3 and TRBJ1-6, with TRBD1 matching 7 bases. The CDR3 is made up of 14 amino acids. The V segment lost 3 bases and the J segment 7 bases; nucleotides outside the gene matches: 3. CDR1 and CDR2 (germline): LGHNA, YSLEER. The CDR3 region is CASSHGTANSPLHF. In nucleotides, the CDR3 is TGCGCCAGCAGCCACGGGACAGCCAATTCACCCCTCCACTTT.

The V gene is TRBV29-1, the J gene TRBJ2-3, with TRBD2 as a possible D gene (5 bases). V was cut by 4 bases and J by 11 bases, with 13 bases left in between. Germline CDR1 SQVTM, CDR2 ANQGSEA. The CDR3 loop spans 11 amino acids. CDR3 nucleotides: TGCAGCGTTGGGGATCACGGAGGGCAGTATTTT. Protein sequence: CSVGDHGGQYF.

CDR3: CATSLAIGGYTF. In DNA, the CDR3 is TGTGCCACCAGTCTGGCTATCGGAGGCTACACCTTC. The chain carries TRBV24-1 and TRBJ1-2; D gene ambiguous. The V gene's germline CDR1 is KGHDR and CDR2 SFDVKD. CDR3 length: 12 amino acids. With 6 bases removed from V and 8 bases from J, the gap between germline ends came to 12 bases.

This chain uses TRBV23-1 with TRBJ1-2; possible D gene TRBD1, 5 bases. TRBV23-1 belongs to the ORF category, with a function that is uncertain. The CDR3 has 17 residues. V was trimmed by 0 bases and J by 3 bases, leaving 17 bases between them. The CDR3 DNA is TGCGCCAGCAGTCAATCGGTACTGGGTGAGACAGACTATGGCTACACCTTC. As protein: CASSQSVLGETDYGYTF.